This T cell receptor beta chain is from a study of blood T cell repertoires in COVID-19. The table came from immunoSEQ multiplex PCR; TCRdb's copy has only in-frame clones and leaves some out. The sample lists roughly 200,000 clones; 82% were seen once. Trimming took 5 bases from V and 9 from J, leaving 14 bases between them. There are 13 residues in the CDR3. The germline V gene has CDR1 MGHDK and CDR2 SYGVNS. The TCR sequence derives from a woman aged 55-70 years with acute COVID-19. Sequenced sample: PBMCs or T cells enriched from blood (not recorded which). The chain has TRBV25-1 and TRBJ2-1, with D perhaps TRBD2 (5 bases). This CDR3 is CASSRTEGPEQFF. The CDR3 DNA reads as TGTGCCAGCAGTAGGACTGAGGGCCCTGAGCAGTTCTTC.